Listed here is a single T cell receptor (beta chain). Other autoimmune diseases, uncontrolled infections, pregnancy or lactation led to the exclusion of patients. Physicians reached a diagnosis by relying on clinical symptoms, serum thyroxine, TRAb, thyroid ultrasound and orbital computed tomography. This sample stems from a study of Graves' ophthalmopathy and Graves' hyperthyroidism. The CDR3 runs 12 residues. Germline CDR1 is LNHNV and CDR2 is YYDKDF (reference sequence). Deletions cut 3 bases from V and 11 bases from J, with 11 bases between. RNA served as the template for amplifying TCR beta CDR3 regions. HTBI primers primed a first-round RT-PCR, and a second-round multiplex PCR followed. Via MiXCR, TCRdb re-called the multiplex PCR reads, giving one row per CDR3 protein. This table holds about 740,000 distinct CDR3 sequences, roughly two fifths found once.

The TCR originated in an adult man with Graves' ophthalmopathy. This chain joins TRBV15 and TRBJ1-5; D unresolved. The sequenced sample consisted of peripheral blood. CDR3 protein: CATSSELATQHF. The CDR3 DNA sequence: TGTGCCACCAGCAGTGAACTGGCGACCCAGCATTTT.